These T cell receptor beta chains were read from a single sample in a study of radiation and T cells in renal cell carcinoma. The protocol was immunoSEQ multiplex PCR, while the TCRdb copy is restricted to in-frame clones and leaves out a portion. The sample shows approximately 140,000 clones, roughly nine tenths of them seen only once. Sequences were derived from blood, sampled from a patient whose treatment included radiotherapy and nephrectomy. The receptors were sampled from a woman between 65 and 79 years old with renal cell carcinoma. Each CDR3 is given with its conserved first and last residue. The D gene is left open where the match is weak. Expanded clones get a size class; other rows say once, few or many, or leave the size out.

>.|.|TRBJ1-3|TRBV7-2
TGTGCCAGCAGCTTAGCCCGGGGTCTGGGCTACACCATATATTTT
CASSLARGLGYTIYF
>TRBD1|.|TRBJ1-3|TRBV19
TGTGCCAGTAGTCCCGGGACAGGACTAAACACCATATATTTT
CASSPGTGLNTIYF
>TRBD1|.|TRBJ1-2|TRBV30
TGTGCCTGGACCCCGGACAGGAATCATGGCTACACCTTC
CAWTPDRNHGYTF
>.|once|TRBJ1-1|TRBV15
TGTGCCACCAGCAGAGGAATGAACACTGAAGCTTTCTTT
CATSRGMNTEAFF
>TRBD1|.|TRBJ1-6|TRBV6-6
TGTGCCAGCAAAGGACAGGGCGGCGCGAATTCACCCCTCCACTTT
CASKGQGGANSPLHF
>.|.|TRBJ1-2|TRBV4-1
TGCGCCAGCAGCCCCGATCGGACCGAGACTAACTATGGCTACACCTTC
CASSPDRTETNYGYTF
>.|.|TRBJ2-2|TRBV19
TGTGCCAGTAGTGTGGGGTCAGGGTCCACCGGGGAGCTGTTTTTT
CASSVGSGSTGELFF
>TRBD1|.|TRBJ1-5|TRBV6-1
TGTGCCAGCAGTGGGGGACAGGGGGCGGCTGGCAATCAGCCCCAGCATTTT
CASSGGQGAAGNQPQHF
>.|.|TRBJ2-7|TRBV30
TGTGCCTGGATGGCCTCCTACGAGCAGTACTTC
CAWMASYEQYF
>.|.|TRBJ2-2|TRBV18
TGTGCCAGCTCACTCCAAGGGGCCGGGGAGCTGTTTTTT
CASSLQGAGELFF
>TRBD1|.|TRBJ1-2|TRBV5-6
TGTGCCAGCAGCTTCCAGGGGGCGCGGTATGGCTACACCTTC
CASSFQGARYGYTF
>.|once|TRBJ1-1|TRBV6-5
TGTGCCAGCAGTTTTGGCAGGCAAGCCATATTT
CASSFGRQAIF
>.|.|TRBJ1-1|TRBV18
TGTGCCAGCTCACCAATAAGAGGGGCCTCGATGAACACTGAAGCTTTCTTT
CASSPIRGASMNTEAFF
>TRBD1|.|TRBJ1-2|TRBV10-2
TGCGCCAGCAGTGAGGCGAGGGGGCTGGGCTATGGCTACACCTTC
CASSEARGLGYGYTF
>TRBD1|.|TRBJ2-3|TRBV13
TGTGCCAGCAGCGAGCGACAGGGCCCAGATACGCAGTATTTT
CASSERQGPDTQYF
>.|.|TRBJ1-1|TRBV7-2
TGTGCCAGCAGCTTAAGCGAAAACACTGAAGCTTTCTTT
CASSLSENTEAFF
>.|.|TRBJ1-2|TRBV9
TGTGCCAGCAGCGTAGGACAGGAGTATGGCTACACCTTC
CASSVGQEYGYTF
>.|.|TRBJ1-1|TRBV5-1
TGCGCCAGCAGCTTAAACACTGAAGCTTTCTTT
CASSLNTEAFF
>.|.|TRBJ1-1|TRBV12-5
TGTGCTAGTGGTTCGCAGGGGCGGACTGAAGCTTTCTTT
CASGSQGRTEAFF
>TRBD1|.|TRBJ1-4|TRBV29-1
TGCAGCGCTGGGACAGGGGACAAACTGTTTTTT
CSAGTGDKLFF
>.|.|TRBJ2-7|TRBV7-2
TGTGCCAGCAGCTCTAGCCGGGCAGGGATGGAGCAGTACTTC
CASSSSRAGMEQYF
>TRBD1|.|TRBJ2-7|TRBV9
TGTGCCAGCAGCGTGGGACAGGGGGTGGGAGAGCAGTACTTC
CASSVGQGVGEQYF
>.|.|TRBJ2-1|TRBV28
TGTGCCAGCAATTTAGCGGTCCTCTACAATGAGCAGTTCTTC
CASNLAVLYNEQFF
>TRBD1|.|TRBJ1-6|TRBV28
TGTGCCAGCAGTACCGCGGCAGGGGGTTATAATTCACCCCTCCACTTT
CASSTAAGGYNSPLHF
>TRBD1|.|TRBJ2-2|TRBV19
TGTGCCAGCAGGGGGCGCGGCACCGGGGAGCTGTTTTTT
CASRGRGTGELFF
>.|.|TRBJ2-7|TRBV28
TGTGCCACCTCACCCGCACCAAAGGGTGAGCAGTACTTC
CATSPAPKGEQYF
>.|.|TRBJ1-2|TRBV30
TGTGCCTGGAGTGTACAGAGGCTTAACTATGGCTACACCTTC
CAWSVQRLNYGYTF
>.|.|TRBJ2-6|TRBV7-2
TGTGCCAGCAGCTTATGGAACTCTGGGGCCAACGTCCTGACTTTC
CASSLWNSGANVLTF